The 20 T cell receptor beta chains below all came from one sample that was sequenced in a study of neurological immune-mediated disorders. From the 5' RACE reads, TCRdb called clonotypes with MiXCR, one entry per CDR3 protein. Among 14,000 or so distinct CDR3 sequences listed, around 14% were seen once. Sequenced sample: CD8+ T cells from blood. The receptors were gathered from a female donor with HTLV-1-associated myelopathy (HAM/TSP).

This clonotype was recorded at least ten times. V usage is TRBV6-2 or TRBV6-3 and J usage is TRBJ2-7, with D unresolved. This CDR3 contains 13 residues. Between the trimmed V and J ends, which lost 3 bases and 3 bases, there was a span of 9 bases. Germline V gene lookup returns CDR1 MNHEY and CDR2 SVGEGT. The CDR3 loop reads CASSYSQNYEQYF. As DNA, the CDR3 is TGTGCCAGCAGTTATAGTCAGAACTACGAGCAGTACTTC.

Points on this clonotype: This may arise from a read error, as a much more abundant clone is one base away. The V and J genes are TRBV2 and TRBJ2-1, with D unresolved. V shed 9 bases and J shed 7 bases, with 10 bases lying between them. The germline CDR1 and CDR2 sequences are SNHLY and FYNNEI. The CDR3 consists of 11 residues. The CDR3 reads CARWDGNEQFF. The CDR3 DNA is TGTGCCAGATGGGATGGGAATGAGCAGTTCTTC.

There are many counts of this clonotype. The rearrangement joins TRBV12-3 or TRBV12-4 to TRBJ1-1; possibly TRBD1 for D (5 bases). V lost 5 bases and J lost 5, with 18 bases in between. The CDR3 runs 15 residues. In DNA form, the CDR3 reads TGTGCCAGCAGTCCGCCCCGGGAGGGGAGGACTGAAGCTTTCTTT. As protein: CASSPPREGRTEAFF.

This clonotype was seen many times. The chain combines TRBV7-2 with TRBJ2-3; no firm D call. Trimming stripped 4 bases from V and 0 bases from J, with 14 bases between. Germline CDR1 and CDR2: SGHTA and FQGNSA. The CDR3 has 16 residues. The CDR3 loop reads CASSSTQTASTDTQYF. The CDR3 DNA sequence: TGTGCCAGCAGCTCCACACAGACTGCTAGCACAGATACGCAGTATTTT.

This clonotype was seen ten or more times. V and J are TRBV7-6 and TRBJ1-6; D is possibly TRBD1 (6 bases). V was trimmed by 2 bases and J by 6 bases, leaving 11 bases between them. The V gene's germline CDR1 is SGHVS and CDR2 FNYEAQ. The CDR3 is made up of 15 amino acids. CDR3 region: CASSLSTGFNSPLHF. As DNA, the CDR3 is TGTGCCAGCAGCTTATCAACAGGGTTTAATTCACCCCTCCACTTT.

This sequence joins TRBV29-1 and TRBJ2-3; 7 positions agree with TRBD1. From germline, CDR1 is SQVTM and CDR2 ANQGSEA. The CDR3 runs 15 residues. CDR3 in DNA: TGCGGCATTGAAGGGGGCGTTTTCAGTGTGGCTACGCAGTATTTT. It specifies CGIEGGVFSVATQYF.

This clonotype was picked up many times. The chain combines TRBV4-3 with TRBJ1-2; D not resolved. The CDR3 is 16 amino acids. Germline values: CDR1 LGHNA, CDR2 YSLEER. The V end was cut by 0 bases, the J end by 1 base, with 12 bases between. The CDR3 DNA reads as TGCGCCAGCAGCCAAGATTATTCAGTGATTAACTATGGCTACACCTTC. This codes for CASSQDYSVINYGYTF.

The chain links TRBV10-3 to TRBJ2-3, with 14 bases lining up with TRBD2. The CDR3 contains 16 residues. Germline V gene sequence: CDR1 ENHRY, CDR2 SYGVKD. Trimming took 6 bases from V and 4 from J; bases not matched to a gene: 6. As DNA, the CDR3 is TGTGCCATCAGGGGGGGACTAGCGGGAGTGGCAGATACGCAGTATTTT. Its translation is CAIRGGLAGVADTQYF.

This clonotype has just one count. The chain recombines TRBV12-5 with TRBJ2-7, with TRBD2 matching 7 bases. This CDR3 is 17 amino acids long. V gave up 0 bases and J gave up 6 bases; unmatched junction bases: 14. Germline CDR1 and CDR2: LGHNT and FRNRAP. The CDR3, as DNA: TGTGCTAGTGGTTTGGTAATAAACTCCGAGCGGGGAGGCGAGCAGTACTTC. It is translated as CASGLVINSERGGEQYF.

The chain has TRBV20-1 and TRBJ2-1, with TRBD1 as a possible D gene (6 bases). Germline V lookup: CDR1 DFQATT, CDR2 SNEGSKA (reference sequence). The V end lost 5 bases, the J end lost 9 bases, and 17 bases lay between the germline ends. The CDR3 sequence is 13 residues long. The CDR3 is CSASTNRATEQFF. Written as DNA, the CDR3 is TGCAGTGCTTCCACAAACAGGGCGACTGAGCAGTTCTTC.

This clonotype was seen at least ten times. V gene TRBV20-1 combines with J gene TRBJ2-7, with 12 bases lining up with TRBD2. Per the germline V gene, CDR1 is DFQATT and CDR2 is SNEGSKA (reference sequence). CDR3 length: 15 amino acids. The J segment lost 2 bases and the V segment lost 1 base, leaving 3 bases of the junction unmatched. The CDR3 loop is CSARGGLAGPYEQYF. CDR3 in DNA: TGCAGTGCTAGAGGGGGACTAGCGGGCCCCTACGAGCAGTACTTC.

This clonotype was seen many times. This chain links TRBV5-1 with TRBJ2-3; 7 nucleotides match TRBD1. The CDR3 runs to 16 residues. Unmatched junction bases numbered 9, after V lost 4 bases and J lost 1 base. The germline CDR1 and CDR2 sequences are SGHRS and YFSETQ. CDR3 sequence reads: CASSHGRGLGTDTQYF. For the CDR3, the DNA is TGCGCCAGCAGCCATGGAAGGGGGCTGGGCACAGATACGCAGTATTTT.

This clonotype was recorded at least ten times. J is TRBJ2-3 and V is TRBV5-1, with TRBD1 matching 10 bases. The trim removed 3 bases at V and 4 bases at J, leaving 8 bases unmatched. The CDR3 is made up of 16 amino acids. Germline CDR1 reads SGHRS; CDR2 reads YFSETQ. Here the CDR3 DNA reads TGCGCCAGCAGCTGGCCGGGACAGGGGCTCCCAGATACGCAGTATTTT. This codes for CASSWPGQGLPDTQYF.

The table lists this clonotype with a few counts. The genes are TRBV20-1 and TRBJ2-7; D unresolved. Germline lookup yields CDR1 DFQATT and CDR2 SNEGSKA (reference sequence). The length of the CDR3 is 14 residues. Trimming shortened V by 3 bases and J by 1 base, and 13 bases separated the two germline ends. CDR3 loop: CSASGLSLSYEQYF. CDR3 in DNA: TGCAGTGCTAGTGGGCTGAGTCTTTCCTACGAGCAGTACTTC.

This clonotype was seen at least ten times. The chain couples TRBV29-1 to TRBJ2-2; D uncertain. Germline CDR1 SQVTM, CDR2 ANQGSEA. CDR3 length: 13 residues. Trimming cost V 6 bases and J 0 bases, with 8 bases left between them. In DNA form, the CDR3 reads TGCAGCGTCCAAGGATCGAACACCGGGGAGCTGTTTTTT. Amino acid sequence: CSVQGSNTGELFF.

This clonotype was counted at least ten times. V is TRBV7-8 and J is TRBJ2-1; TRBD2 matches 14 bases. With 5 bases clipped from V and 9 bases from J, the junction kept 6 bases outside the gene matches. The CDR3 is 15 residues long. Germline V gene lookup returns CDR1 SGHVS and CDR2 FQNEAQ. Written as DNA, the CDR3 is TGTGCCAGCAGCGGCGGGACTAGCGGGAGTTTTGAGCAGTTCTTC. Translated, it gives CASSGGTSGSFEQFF.

At least ten counts were recorded for this clonotype. The V call is TRBV6-5, the J call TRBJ2-1, with D possibly matching TRBD2 (6 bases). The germline V gene encodes CDR1 MNHEY and CDR2 SVGAGI. Trimming pared 7 bases from V and 2 bases from J, leaving 12 bases between. The CDR3 totals 14 residues. The CDR3 region has the DNA TGTGCCAGCACGTCGGGACTCCCCTACAATGAGCAGTTCTTC. Its protein product is CASTSGLPYNEQFF.

The chain combines TRBV7-2 with TRBJ1-2, with a possible D match to TRBD1 (6 bases). CDR1 is SGHTA and CDR2 is FQGNSA in the germline V gene. The CDR3 is 13 residues long. The germline V and J ends were trimmed by 5 bases and 2 bases, with 9 bases remaining between them. Here the CDR3 DNA reads TGTGCCAGCAGCCGTACAGGGAACTATGGCTACACCTTC. This gives the protein CASSRTGNYGYTF.

The V gene is TRBV12-3 or TRBV12-4, the J gene TRBJ2-7, with 7 nucleotides matching TRBD2. Trimming removed 5 bases from V and 10 bases from J; junction bases left unmatched: 14. The CDR3 covers 14 residues. For the CDR3, the DNA is TGTGCCAGCAGTCCTGTACTAGCGTGGTCCGATCAGTACTTC. Translation: CASSPVLAWSDQYF.

This clonotype was counted many times. The rearrangement joins TRBV7-2 to TRBJ1-1, with D possibly TRBD1 on 6 matching bases. The CDR3 runs to 14 residues. The V end lost 3 bases, the J end lost 5 bases, and 13 bases lay between the germline ends. CDR1 is SGHTA, CDR2 FQGNSA, per germline. Here the CDR3 reads CASSFRGTGTEAFF. The CDR3 region has the DNA TGTGCCAGCAGCTTCAGGGGAACAGGGACTGAAGCTTTCTTT. The full variable domain, with the rest looked up from reference TRBV7-2 and TRBJ1-1, is GAGVSQSPSNKVTEKGKDVELRCDPISGHTALYWYRQSLGQGLEFLIYFQGNSAPDKSGLPSDRFSAERTGGSVSTLTIQRTQQEDSAVYLCASSFRGTGTEAFFGQGTRLTVV.